This TCR beta chain appears in the sequencing data of a study of blood T cell repertoires in COVID-19. About the research overall: Sites in the United States, Italy and Spain provided acute and convalescent COVID-19 samples. Nucleic acid was either cDNA or gDNA, and it came from T cells, B-cell-depleted T cells, or PBMCs.

Original processing methods: How many nucleated cells were present was estimated from reference gene primer amplification. Libraries were prepared by immunoSEQ multiplex PCR; TCRdb keeps only in-frame clonotypes and omits some of them. That table gives V, J and clone size, and the DNA gave D and trimming. The profile covers 80,000 to 95,000 clones, with about 89% appearing a single time and about 18% taken by the ten largest. Specimen: peripheral blood. The receptor's source is a human donor in a cohort sampled during active COVID-19.

The CDR3 DNA reads as TGTGCCAGCAGCCAACCTATTCGGGGCTACACCTTC. Translation: CASSQPIRGYTF. The V and J genes are TRBV7-6 and TRBJ1-2; no firm D call. V dropped 5 bases and J dropped 8 bases, with 12 bases sitting between them. The CDR3 is 12 amino acids. Germline V gene lookup returns CDR1 SGHVS and CDR2 FNYEAQ. Variable domain in full (rest from reference TRBV7-6 and TRBJ1-2): GAGVSQSPRYKVTKRGQDVALRCDPISGHVSLYWYRQALGQGPEFLTYFNYEAQQDKSGLPNDRFSAERPEGSISTLTIQRTEQRDSAMYRCASSQPIRGYTFGSGTRLTVV.